These 21 T cell receptor beta chains originate from one sample sequenced in a study of control samples from healthy donors and cancer patients. Assay: immunoSEQ multiplex PCR; the TCRdb copy retains only in-frame clones and omits some. The data contain some 150,000 clones, 96% of them singletons. The material sequenced was blood. These receptors were taken from a woman under 40 in good health.

The J gene is TRBJ1-4, the V gene TRBV27; D unclear. CDR3 length equals 15 residues. Germline lookup yields CDR1 MNHEY and CDR2 SMNVEV (reference sequence). The V and J ends lost 7 bases and 2 bases respectively, with 14 bases between them. The DNA of the CDR3 is TGTGCCAGCATGTCACGTGGGGTGACTAATGAAAAACTGTTTTTT. It codes for CASMSRGVTNEKLFF.

This clone was seen a single time. The chain's CDR3 is CASSRQRGTGFYEQYF. CDR3 DNA: TGTGCCAGCAGCCGTCAACGCGGGACAGGCTTTTACGAGCAGTACTTC. The J gene is TRBJ2-7, the V gene TRBV28; TRBD1 matches 8 bases. J gave up 4 bases and V 6 bases, and 14 bases lay outside the gene matches. Looked up from germline, CDR1 is MDHEN and CDR2 is SYDVKM. The CDR3 is 16 residues long.

V usage is TRBV7-9 and J usage is TRBJ1-1; 9 bases fit TRBD1. The CDR3 covers 14 residues. The germline CDR1 and CDR2 sequences are SEHNR and FQNEAQ (reference sequence). V lost 6 bases and J lost 3; bases outside the gene matches: 5. The CDR3 region is CASRTTGGDTEAFF. The DNA for the CDR3 is TGTGCCAGCAGGACGACAGGGGGGGACACTGAAGCTTTCTTT.

CDR3 DNA: TGTGCCAGCAAAGGACAGGGGACCAACAATGAGCAGTTCTTC. This gives the protein CASKGQGTNNEQFF. The V call is TRBV6-5, the J call TRBJ2-1, with 9 bases fitting TRBD1. Trimming at V came to 7 bases and at J to 5 bases, leaving 6 bases not matched to a gene. CDR1 is MNHEY and CDR2 is SVGAGI in the germline V gene. CDR3 length: 14 residues.

This clone was seen only once. V gene TRBV7-8 combines with J gene TRBJ2-3, with D hard to call. This CDR3 is built from 15 residues. The germline V and J ends were trimmed by 5 bases and 4 bases, with 16 bases remaining between them. Germline V lookup: CDR1 SGHVS, CDR2 FQNEAQ. The CDR3 sequence: CASSLGVGYSDTQYF. The DNA for the CDR3 is TGTGCCAGCAGCCTAGGCGTGGGTTATTCAGATACGCAGTATTTT.

This sequence joins TRBV19 and TRBJ1-5, with D unclear. The germline V and J ends were trimmed by 1 base and 4 bases, with 5 bases remaining between them. The CDR3 loop spans 13 amino acids. Germline V lookup: CDR1 LNHDA, CDR2 SQIVND (reference sequence). CDR3 bases: TGTGCCAGTAGTATAGTACTTAATCAGCCCCAGCATTTT. The encoded protein is CASSIVLNQPQHF.

The chain uses TRBV6-1 and TRBJ2-1; perhaps TRBD1 as D (7 bases). V was clipped by 0 bases and J by 8 bases, with 11 bases between them. CDR1 MNHNS and CDR2 SASEGT come from the germline V gene. The CDR3 runs to 14 residues. DNA of the CDR3: TGTGCCAGCAGTGAAGCTGGCAGGGGGGATGAGCAGTTCTTC. It yields the protein CASSEAGRGDEQFF.

The V gene is TRBV6-1, the J gene TRBJ1-5, with a weak D call TRBD1 (5 bases). The ends were cut back, 0 bases at V and 9 bases at J, with 12 bases in the middle. Germline V lookup: CDR1 MNHNS, CDR2 SASEGT. This CDR3 region has 14 residues. The CDR3 loop reads CASSEARGQGPQHF. DNA of the CDR3: TGTGCCAGCAGTGAAGCGAGAGGTCAGGGGCCCCAGCATTTT.

The gene calls are TRBV12-3 or TRBV12-4 and TRBJ1-5, with D unresolved. The CDR3 is 13 amino acids. With 4 bases removed from V and 1 base from J, the gap between germline ends came to 5 bases. This chain's CDR3 is CASSYQSNQPQHF. CDR3 in DNA: TGTGCCAGCAGTTATCAGAGCAATCAGCCCCAGCATTTT.

This chain links TRBV3-1 (or the pseudogene TRBV3-2) with TRBJ1-4, with D maybe TRBD1 (6 bases). Germline CDR1 reads LGHDT; CDR2 reads YNNKEL (reference sequence). The CDR3 length is 14 residues. Trimming removed 5 bases from V and 3 bases from J, with 10 bases in between. The CDR3 nucleotides are TGTGCCAGCAGCTCCAGACAGGCTAATGAAAAACTGTTTTTT. Its protein product is CASSSRQANEKLFF.

CDR3 in DNA: TGTGCCAGCAAACAACTAGCGGGACACGCCGGGGAGCTGTTTTTT. Translated: CASKQLAGHAGELFF. V gene TRBV6-6 combines with J gene TRBJ2-2; TRBD2 aligns across 10 bases. Germline V gene sequence: CDR1 MNHNY, CDR2 SVGAGI (reference sequence). The length of the CDR3 is 15 residues. V was clipped by 7 bases and J by 6 bases; unmatched bases: 8.

In nucleotides, the CDR3 is TGTGCCAGCAGTGAACAAGGGGGCGTGAACACTGAAGCTTTCTTT. It is translated as CASSEQGGVNTEAFF. The chain joins TRBV6-1 to TRBJ1-1, with TRBD1 matching 7 bases. In germline, CDR1 is MNHNS, CDR2 SASEGT. The CDR3 spans 15 residues. V gave up 2 bases and J gave up 0 bases; unmatched junction bases: 3.

This rearrangement joins TRBV27 to TRBJ2-2; 11 bases align to TRBD2. CDR1 is MNHEY and CDR2 is SMNVEV in the germline V gene (reference sequence). V dropped 5 bases and J dropped 5; count of bases not matched to a gene: 7. This CDR3 is built from 16 residues. The CDR3 spells CASSLPLAGGTGELFF. The CDR3 nucleotides are TGTGCCAGCAGTCTCCCCCTAGCGGGGGGAACCGGGGAGCTGTTTTTT.

The sample holds a few counts of this clone. The chain links TRBV12-3 or TRBV12-4 to TRBJ1-2, with no clear D. The CDR3 totals 12 residues. Trimming took off 7 bases at V and 10 bases at J, with 16 bases between the two ends. DNA for the CDR3: TGTGCCAGCACCCCTGGGGTGGGCCCCTACACCTTC. It specifies CASTPGVGPYTF.

This clone was seen a single time. The chain couples TRBV20-1 to TRBJ2-7; 12 positions agree with TRBD2. CDR1 DFQATT and CDR2 SNEGSKA come from the germline V gene (reference sequence). The CDR3 is 15 residues long. V trimming: 3 bases; J trimming: 6 bases; junction bases outside the gene matches: 9. CDR3 in amino acids: CSASLSALAGGEQYF. CDR3 DNA sequence: TGCAGTGCTAGTTTGTCGGCACTAGCGGGAGGCGAGCAGTACTTC.

The J gene is TRBJ1-1, the V gene TRBV11-3; TRBD1 is a possible D gene (6 bases). Trimming cost V 4 bases and J 13 bases, with 16 bases left between them. Germline values: CDR1 SGHNT, CDR2 YENEEA. The length of the CDR3 is 12 residues. CDR3 sequence (DNA): TGTGCCAGCAGCTATTCCAGGACAGAGGTTTTCTTT. Its translation is CASSYSRTEVFF.

V usage is TRBV11-2 and J usage is TRBJ2-7; TRBD2 aligns across 12 bases. There are 17 residues in the CDR3. The V gene end was trimmed by 5 bases and the J gene end by 3 bases; junction bases not matched to a gene: 11. From germline, CDR1 is SGHAT and CDR2 FQNNGV. CDR3 nucleotides: TGTGCCAGCAGCCTCCGACTAGCGGGAGTACTGAGCTACGAGCAGTACTTC. Its translation is CASSLRLAGVLSYEQYF.

The chain couples TRBV3-1 (or the pseudogene TRBV3-2) to TRBJ2-5; 7 bases line up with TRBD2. Germline CDR1 is LGHDT and CDR2 is YNNKEL (reference sequence). This CDR3 contains 14 residues. V lost 2 bases and J lost 2; bases outside the gene matches: 2. DNA for the CDR3: TGTGCCAGCAGCCAAAGCGGGGCACAAGAGACCCAGTACTTC. Encoded protein: CASSQSGAQETQYF.

V usage is TRBV5-4 and J usage is TRBJ1-1; no clear D gene. V was shortened by 0 bases and J by 1 base, with 13 bases between the two germline ends. This CDR3 is built from 16 residues. Per germline, CDR1 SGHNT and CDR2 YYREEE (reference sequence). The CDR3 coding sequence is TGTGCCAGCAGCTTGGCACAGCAGCTCCCGAACACTGAAGCTTTCTTT. This codes for CASSLAQQLPNTEAFF.

For the CDR3, the DNA is TGTGCCAGCCCGCCCGGGACTAGCGTCCCTTTGGGCGAGCAGTACTTC. Translating gives CASPPGTSVPLGEQYF. The chain uses TRBV28 and TRBJ2-7; the match to TRBD2 covers 10 bases. Germline CDR1 reads MDHEN; CDR2 reads SYDVKM. There are 16 residues in the CDR3. Germline trimming cut 8 bases from V and 6 bases from J; bases unmatched to any gene: 16. Supplemented by reference TRBV28 and TRBJ2-7, the full variable domain reads DVKVTQSSRYLVKRTGEKVFLECVQDMDHENMFWYRQDPGLGLRLIYFSYDVKMKEKGDIPEGYSVSREKKERFSLILESASTNQTSMYLCASPPGTSVPLGEQYFGPGTRLTVT.

The J gene is TRBJ2-1, the V gene TRBV7-6, with 10 bases lining up with TRBD2. Germline CDR1 SGHVS, CDR2 FNYEAQ. V lost 0 bases, J lost 0 bases, and 11 bases stayed unmatched. This CDR3 is 20 amino acids long. CDR3 bases: TGTGCCAGCAGCTTAGCTCAAAGGACTAGCGGCTTTAGCTCCTACAATGAGCAGTTCTTC. It is translated as CASSLAQRTSGFSSYNEQFF.